Below, one TCR beta chain is given with its context. This record comes from a study of blood T cell repertoires in COVID-19. Per the authors' pipeline: Nucleated cell counts were estimated from reference gene primer amplification. Sequencing was performed with immunoSEQ multiplex PCR; in TCRdb, only in-frame clones are kept and a portion is missing. V and J calls and clone size are as listed in that table; D and trimming were resolved from the DNA. The table has roughly 270,000 clones, 85% seen once. Study members were between roughly 18 and 89 years old and lived in around 24 US regions. Cohort allocation depended upon clinical history that participants reported. Two negative PCRs, clearance, or symptom resolution had been documented for recovered Cohort 3 donors. The CDR3 is 16 amino acids. V was pared by 3 bases and J by 9 bases, with 12 bases of the junction left unmatched. CDR1 and CDR2 from the germline V gene are SGHAT and FQNNGV.

The clonotype was recovered from a woman aged 50 to 60 who had recovered from COVID-19. Sequencing was performed on PBMCs or T cells enriched from blood (not recorded which). V gene TRBV11-2 combines with J gene TRBJ2-1, with TRBD2 identical over 9 bases. The CDR3 spells CASSFKIGTSFSEQFF. The CDR3, as DNA: TGTGCCAGCAGCTTCAAAATCGGGACTAGCTTTAGTGAGCAGTTCTTC.